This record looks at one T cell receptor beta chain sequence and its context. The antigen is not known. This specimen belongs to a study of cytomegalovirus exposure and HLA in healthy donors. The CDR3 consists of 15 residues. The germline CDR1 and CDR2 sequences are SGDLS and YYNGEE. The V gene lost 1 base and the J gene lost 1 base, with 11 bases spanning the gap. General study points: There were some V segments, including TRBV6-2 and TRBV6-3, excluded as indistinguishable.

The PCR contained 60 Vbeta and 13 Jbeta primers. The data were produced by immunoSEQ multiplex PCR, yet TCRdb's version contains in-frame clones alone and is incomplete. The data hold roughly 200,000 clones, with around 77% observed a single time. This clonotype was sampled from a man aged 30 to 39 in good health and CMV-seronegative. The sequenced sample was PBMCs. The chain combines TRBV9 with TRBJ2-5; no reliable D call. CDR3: CASSVSQTPQETQYF. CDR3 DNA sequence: TGTGCCAGCAGCGTAAGCCAAACGCCCCAAGAGACCCAGTACTTC.